This T cell receptor (beta chain) came from a study of OX40 agonist ivuxolimab in advanced cancers. Findings of the study overall: Clonal expansion was seen in CD4+ and CD8+ blood T cells by week 6 at 0.1 to 3.0 mg/kg.

TCRdb keeps only in-frame clones here, not all; method: immunoSEQ multiplex PCR. In the table there are tens of thousands of clones, roughly 85% of which are singletons. The CDR3 is 15 residues long. Per the germline V gene, CDR1 is SEHNR and CDR2 is FQNEAQ (reference sequence). The V end was cut by 6 bases, the J end by 2 bases, with 13 bases between. About this clone itself: The antigen is not known.

The source is an adult with an advanced solid tumor such as melanoma, head and neck, liver or kidney cancer. The chain uses TRBV7-9 and TRBJ2-2; tentatively, D is TRBD1 (6 bases). The sample here was CD4+ or CD8+ T cells sorted from blood, taken in a trial of the OX40 agonist ivuxolimab. The CDR3 DNA follows: TGTGCCAGCAGTGCCACGGGACAAAACACCGGGGAGCTGTTTTTT. It yields the protein CASSATGQNTGELFF.